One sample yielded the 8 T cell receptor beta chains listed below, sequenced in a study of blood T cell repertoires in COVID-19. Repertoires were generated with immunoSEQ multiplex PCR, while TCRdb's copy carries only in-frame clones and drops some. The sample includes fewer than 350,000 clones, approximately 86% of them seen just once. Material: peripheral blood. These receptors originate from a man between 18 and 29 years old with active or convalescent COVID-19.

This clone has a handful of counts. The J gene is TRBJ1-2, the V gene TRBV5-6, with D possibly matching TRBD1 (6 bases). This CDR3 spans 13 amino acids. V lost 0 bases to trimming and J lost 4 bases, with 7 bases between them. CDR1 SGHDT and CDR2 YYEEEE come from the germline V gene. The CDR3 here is CASSLGRGYGYTF. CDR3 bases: TGTGCCAGCAGCTTGGGCAGGGGCTATGGCTACACCTTC.

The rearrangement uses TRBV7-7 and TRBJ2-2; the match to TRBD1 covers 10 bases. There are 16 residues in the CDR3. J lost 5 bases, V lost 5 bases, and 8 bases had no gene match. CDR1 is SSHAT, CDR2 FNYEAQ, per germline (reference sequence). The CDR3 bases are TGTGCCAGCAGCCAGACAGGGGGCGTAGGTACCGGGGAGCTGTTTTTT. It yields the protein CASSQTGGVGTGELFF.

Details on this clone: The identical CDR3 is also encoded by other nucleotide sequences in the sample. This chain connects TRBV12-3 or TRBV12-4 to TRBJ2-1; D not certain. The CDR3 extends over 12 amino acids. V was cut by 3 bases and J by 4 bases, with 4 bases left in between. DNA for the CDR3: TGTGCCAGCAGTTTTAGTTACAATGAGCAGTTCTTC. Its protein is CASSFSYNEQFF.

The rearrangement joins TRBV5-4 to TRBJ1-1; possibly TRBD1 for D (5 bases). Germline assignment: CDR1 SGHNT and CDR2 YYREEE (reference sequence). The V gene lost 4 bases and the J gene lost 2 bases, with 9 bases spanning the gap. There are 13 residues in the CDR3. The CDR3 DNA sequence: TGTGCCAGCAGCCTCCAGGGTAACACTGAAGCTTTCTTT. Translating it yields CASSLQGNTEAFF.

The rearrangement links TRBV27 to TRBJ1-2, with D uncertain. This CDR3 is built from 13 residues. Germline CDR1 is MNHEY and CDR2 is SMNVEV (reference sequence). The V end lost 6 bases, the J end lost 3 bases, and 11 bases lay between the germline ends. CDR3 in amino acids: CASSGDWYYGYTF. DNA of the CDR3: TGTGCCAGCAGCGGCGACTGGTACTATGGCTACACCTTC.

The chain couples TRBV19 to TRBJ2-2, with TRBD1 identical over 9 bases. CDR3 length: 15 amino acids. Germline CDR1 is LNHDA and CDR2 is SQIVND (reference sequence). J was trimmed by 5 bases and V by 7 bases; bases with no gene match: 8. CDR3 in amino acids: CASIDRQGVTGELFF. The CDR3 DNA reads TGTGCCAGTATTGACCGACAGGGGGTAACCGGGGAGCTGTTTTTT.

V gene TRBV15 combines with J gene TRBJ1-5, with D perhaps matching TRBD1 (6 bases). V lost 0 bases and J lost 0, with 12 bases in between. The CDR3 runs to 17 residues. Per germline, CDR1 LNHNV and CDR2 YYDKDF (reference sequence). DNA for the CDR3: TGTGCCACCAGCAGAGACAGGACAGTTTATAGCAATCAGCCCCAGCATTTT. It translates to CATSRDRTVYSNQPQHF.

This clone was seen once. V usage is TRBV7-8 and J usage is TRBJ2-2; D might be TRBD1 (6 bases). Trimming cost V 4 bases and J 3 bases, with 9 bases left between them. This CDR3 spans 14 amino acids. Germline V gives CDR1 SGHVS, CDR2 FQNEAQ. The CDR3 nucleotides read TGTGCCAGCAGCTCGGACAGATACACCGGGGAGCTGTTTTTT. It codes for CASSSDRYTGELFF.